This entry lists 20 T cell receptor beta chains sequenced from one sample in a study of beta chain features in type 1 diabetes. Expressed TCRB transcripts were sequenced because the entire RNA isolate underwent reverse transcription. Data came from immunoSEQ multiplex PCR; TCRdb stores just in-frame clones and leaves some out. The sample comprises hundreds of thousands of clones, 25% to 35% of which are singletons, and around 0.065% rests with the top ten. The specimen was naive CD4+ T cells from blood. The source of these receptors is a man between 18 and 29 years old in good health.

This chain uses TRBV5-4 with TRBJ2-3; 10 bases line up with TRBD2. CDR3 size: 14 residues. Germline loops: CDR1 SGHNT, CDR2 YYREEE (reference sequence). V was clipped by 5 bases and J by 2 bases; unmatched bases: 2. CDR3: CASRGLAFTDTQYF. CDR3 coding DNA: TGTGCCAGCAGGGGACTAGCGTTCACAGATACGCAGTATTTT.

This clone was counted only a few times. V usage is TRBV30 and J usage is TRBJ2-1, with 13 bases aligning to TRBD2. Germline trimming cut 3 bases from V and 6 bases from J; bases unmatched to any gene: 11. Germline V gives CDR1 GTSNPN, CDR2 SVGIG (reference sequence). The CDR3 is 17 residues long. The CDR3 is CAWSVGWTSGRLNEQFF. DNA for the CDR3: TGTGCCTGGAGCGTCGGGTGGACTAGCGGGAGACTCAATGAGCAGTTCTTC.

The chain links TRBV9 to TRBJ2-6; 8 nucleotides align to TRBD2. Germline loops: CDR1 SGDLS, CDR2 YYNGEE. The V and J ends lost 0 bases and 2 bases, in that order; junction bases with no gene match: 4. This CDR3 has 17 amino acids. This CDR3 reads CASSVVAGIPGANVLTF. The CDR3 DNA is TGTGCCAGCAGCGTAGTAGCGGGGATACCTGGGGCCAACGTCCTGACTTTC.

This chain joins TRBV7-2 and TRBJ2-3; D might be TRBD1 (5 bases). The CDR3 is made up of 15 amino acids. V was shortened by 1 base and J by 2 bases, with 10 bases between the two germline ends. CDR1 and CDR2 (germline): SGHTA, FQGNSA. CDR3 sequence reads: CASSLVTGATDTQYF. The CDR3 coding sequence is TGTGCCAGCAGCTTAGTAACAGGAGCCACAGATACGCAGTATTTT.

The rearrangement joins TRBV9 to TRBJ2-3; 13 bases are a match to TRBD2. This CDR3 region has 18 residues. Germline lookup yields CDR1 SGDLS and CDR2 YYNGEE. The junction had 10 bases not matched to a gene; V was cut back by 2 bases and J by 4 bases. The CDR3 spells CASSVTTGLAGVPDTQYF. Written as DNA, the CDR3 is TGTGCCAGCAGCGTCACAACTGGACTAGCGGGAGTCCCAGATACGCAGTATTTT. Based on the CDR3 plus reference TRBV9 and TRBJ2-3, the full variable domain is DSGVTQTPKHLITATGQRVTLRCSPRSGDLSVYWYQQSLDQGLQFLIQYYNGEERAKGNILERFSAQQFPDLHSELNLSSLELGDSALYFCASSVTTGLAGVPDTQYFGPGTRLTVL.

The chain recombines TRBV9 with TRBJ2-3; D might be TRBD2 (5 bases). This CDR3 spans 16 amino acids. Germline CDR1 reads SGDLS; CDR2 reads YYNGEE. The V and J ends lost 3 bases and 2 bases respectively, with 16 bases between them. This CDR3 reads CASSATSLAITDTQYF. In nucleotides, the CDR3 is TGTGCCAGCAGCGCAACTAGTCTCGCGATCACAGATACGCAGTATTTT. The full variable domain, completed using reference TRBV9 and TRBJ2-3, is DSGVTQTPKHLITATGQRVTLRCSPRSGDLSVYWYQQSLDQGLQFLIQYYNGEERAKGNILERFSAQQFPDLHSELNLSSLELGDSALYFCASSATSLAITDTQYFGPGTRLTVL.

V and J are TRBV7-6 and TRBJ2-1; D unclear. Trimming cost V 0 bases and J 5 bases, with 8 bases left between them. This CDR3 has 14 amino acids. In germline, CDR1 is SGHVS, CDR2 FNYEAQ. CDR3 coding DNA: TGTGCCAGCAGCTTAGCGGTAACAGACAATGAGCAGTTCTTC. The encoded protein is CASSLAVTDNEQFF.

The gene calls are TRBV30 and TRBJ2-7, with 11 bases identical to TRBD1. With V trimmed by 5 bases and J by 7 bases, 4 bases remained unmatched. Per the germline V gene, CDR1 is GTSNPN and CDR2 is SVGIG (reference sequence). There are 12 residues in the CDR3. The CDR3 reads CAWGQGAEEQYF. The CDR3 DNA reads TGTGCCTGGGGACAGGGGGCAGAAGAGCAGTACTTC.

Notes on this clone: The same CDR3 also results from other DNA sequences found in this sample. V is TRBV29-1 and J is TRBJ2-3, with a tentative D call TRBD2 (5 bases). Germline CDR1 SQVTM, CDR2 ANQGSEA. The CDR3 is 13 residues long. The V end was cut by 6 bases, the J end by 1 base, with 11 bases between. This CDR3 is CSVVGSGTDTQYF. CDR3 in DNA: TGCAGCGTGGTAGGGAGTGGCACAGATACGCAGTATTTT.

Worth noting for this clone: The sample contains more than one DNA sequence encoding this CDR3. The rearrangement joins TRBV5-4 to TRBJ2-3; weak D call: TRBD1 (5 bases). There are 13 residues in the CDR3. Germline-derived CDR1 and CDR2 are SGHNT and YYREEE (reference sequence). V was clipped by 4 bases and J by 1 base, with 7 bases between them. This CDR3 is CASSLRGTDTQYF. The CDR3 DNA reads as TGTGCCAGCAGCCTCAGGGGCACAGATACGCAGTATTTT.

The CDR3 nucleotides are TGTGCCATCAGTGGTAATAGCGGGAGGGCCACATACAATGAGCAGTTCTTC. Protein: CAISGNSGRATYNEQFF. The rearrangement uses TRBV10-3 and TRBJ2-1, with 11 nucleotides matching TRBD2. CDR3 length: 17 amino acids. V lost 4 bases to trimming and J lost 4 bases; unmatched junction nucleotides: 9. Germline values: CDR1 ENHRY, CDR2 SYGVKD.

This chain connects TRBV5-6 to TRBJ2-4, with D unclear. With 2 bases removed from V and 0 bases from J, the gap between germline ends came to 12 bases. CDR3 length: 16 residues. Germline V gives CDR1 SGHDT, CDR2 YYEEEE. The CDR3 DNA reads TGTGCCAGCAGCTTAACCCAGATACTAGCCAAAAACATTCAGTACTTC. Residues: CASSLTQILAKNIQYF.

This clone was counted a few times. J is TRBJ2-3 and V is TRBV29-1; D remains ambiguous. The CDR3 covers 14 residues. V lost 2 bases and J lost 4, with 13 bases in between. Germline V CDR1 and CDR2: SQVTM, ANQGSEA. The CDR3 spells CSVEKNGRADTQYF. The CDR3 DNA is TGCAGCGTTGAAAAAAACGGTCGGGCAGATACGCAGTATTTT.

This clone occurred a few times. The chain combines TRBV7-9 with TRBJ2-7, with TRBD1 matching over 7 bases. The germline V gene encodes CDR1 SEHNR and CDR2 FQNEAQ (reference sequence). V shed 7 bases, J shed 6 bases, and the junction held 9 bases outside the gene matches. The CDR3 loop spans 13 amino acids. The CDR3 is CASNLGQSSEQYF. In DNA form, the CDR3 reads TGTGCCAGCAATTTGGGACAGAGCTCCGAGCAGTACTTC.

This chain joins TRBV6-6 and TRBJ2-4; perhaps TRBD1 as D (6 bases). The CDR3 consists of 14 residues. Germline CDR1 reads MNHNY; CDR2 reads SVGAGI (reference sequence). The V gene lost 0 bases and the J gene lost 5 bases, with 8 bases spanning the gap. The CDR3, as DNA: TGTGCCAGCAGTTACTCGCGACAGGAAAACATTCAGTACTTC. Translated: CASSYSRQENIQYF.

V and J are TRBV7-9 and TRBJ2-7; D gene uncertain. Germline CDR1 is SEHNR and CDR2 is FQNEAQ (reference sequence). The V and J ends lost 1 base and 7 bases respectively, with 11 bases between them. This CDR3 comprises 13 residues. The CDR3 region is CASSLERRSEQYF. The CDR3 DNA sequence: TGTGCCAGCAGCTTAGAAAGACGGTCTGAGCAGTACTTC.

The chain is built from TRBV19 and TRBJ2-5; 7 bases fit TRBD2. Losses at the gene ends were 9 bases for V and 5 bases for J; bases not matched to a gene: 12. Germline CDR1 reads LNHDA; CDR2 reads SQIVND (reference sequence). This CDR3 spans 14 amino acids. The DNA for the CDR3 is TGTGCCAGCCGATTAGCGGGCAGACCCGAGACCCAGTACTTC. Encoded protein: CASRLAGRPETQYF.

A word on this clone: The sample carries other DNA sequences with the same CDR3. This rearrangement joins TRBV9 to TRBJ2-2; possible D gene TRBD1, 6 bases. V dropped 0 bases and J dropped 5 bases, with 8 bases sitting between them. The CDR3 runs 14 residues. Per the germline V gene, CDR1 is SGDLS and CDR2 is YYNGEE. The CDR3 coding sequence is TGTGCCAGCAGCGTAGCTACAGGGACCGGGGAGCTGTTTTTT. Its protein product is CASSVATGTGELFF.

This clone has more than one count but fewer than ten. This chain joins TRBV5-1 and TRBJ2-1, with TRBD2 matching over 9 bases. This CDR3 region has 14 residues. In germline, CDR1 is SGHRS, CDR2 YFSETQ. V trimming: 4 bases; J trimming: 5 bases; junction bases outside the gene matches: 4. The CDR3 DNA is TGCGCCAGCAGCCTGGGACTAGCCAACAATGAGCAGTTCTTC. It specifies CASSLGLANNEQFF. The variable domain in full, with the rest retrieved from reference TRBV5-1 and TRBJ2-1, is KAGVTQTPRYLIKTRGQQVTLSCSPISGHRSVSWYQQTPGQGLQFLFEYFSETQRNKGNFPGRFSGRQFSNSRSEMNVSTLELGDSALYLCASSLGLANNEQFFGPGTRLTVL.

CDR3 nucleotide sequence: TGTGCCACCAGCATCATCGGACGGGTAGATACGCAGTATTTT. Its translation is CATSIIGRVDTQYF. The gene calls are TRBV15 and TRBJ2-3; no firm D call. V was shortened by 4 bases and J by 5 bases, with 13 bases between the two germline ends. Per germline, CDR1 LNHNV and CDR2 YYDKDF (reference sequence). The length of the CDR3 is 14 residues.